This T cell receptor (beta chain) was captured by sequencing in a study of tumor-infiltrating lymphocytes in primary liver carcinoma. Study-level background: The patients included men and women who were aged 30 to 69 years.

Trimming removed 8 bases from V and 5 bases from J, with 12 bases in between. The CDR3 is 12 residues long. TCR beta cDNA was made from 450 to 500 ng total RNA with a constant-region primer. Generation of the TCR beta libraries relied on three nested multiplex PCR rounds using slightly modified ARM-PCR. The first two PCR rounds, around 10 cycles each, used TRBV1-TRBV30 forward primers and a C-beta reverse primer. TCRdb redid the calling of the multiplex PCR reads with MiXCR, one entry per CDR3 protein. The data hold some 190,000 distinct CDR3 sequences, with 60% observed a single time. They got blood RNA out of unsorted whole blood and also pulled out germline DNA. Comment on this clonotype: One base away lies a much larger clone, so this may be a sequencing read error.

The receptor comes from a man aged 35-49 years with primary liver carcinoma and hepatitis B virus infection. The sequencing input was peripheral blood. J is TRBJ2-5 and V is TRBV12-3 or TRBV12-4; TRBD2 might be the D (6 bases). The CDR3 here is CASCWSGETQYF. The CDR3 DNA is TGTGCCAGCTGTTGGAGCGGGGAGACCCAGTACTTC.